This TCR beta chain appears in the sequencing data of a study of sequential checkpoint blockade in melanoma. The treatment denotes: randomized to nivolumab then ipilimumab (arm A) or the reverse (arm B). The V segment lost 5 bases and the J segment 4 bases; nucleotides outside the gene matches: 10. Germline assignment: CDR1 MDHEN and CDR2 SYDVKM. The CDR3 has 17 amino acids. The data were produced by immunoSEQ multiplex PCR, yet TCRdb's version contains in-frame clones alone and is incomplete. The sample lists 13,000 or so clones; almost 85% were seen once. Specimen: CD8+ T cells sorted from blood (inferred from file names), collected from a patient given nivolumab and ipilimumab in sequence. The sequence was obtained from a human donor with melanoma. The chain employs TRBV28 and TRBJ2-1, with 11 bases that match TRBD2. CDR3 DNA sequence: TGTGCCAGCAGTACCGGGACTAGCGGCGACCATTACAATGAGCAGTTCTTC. Translating gives CASSTGTSGDHYNEQFF.